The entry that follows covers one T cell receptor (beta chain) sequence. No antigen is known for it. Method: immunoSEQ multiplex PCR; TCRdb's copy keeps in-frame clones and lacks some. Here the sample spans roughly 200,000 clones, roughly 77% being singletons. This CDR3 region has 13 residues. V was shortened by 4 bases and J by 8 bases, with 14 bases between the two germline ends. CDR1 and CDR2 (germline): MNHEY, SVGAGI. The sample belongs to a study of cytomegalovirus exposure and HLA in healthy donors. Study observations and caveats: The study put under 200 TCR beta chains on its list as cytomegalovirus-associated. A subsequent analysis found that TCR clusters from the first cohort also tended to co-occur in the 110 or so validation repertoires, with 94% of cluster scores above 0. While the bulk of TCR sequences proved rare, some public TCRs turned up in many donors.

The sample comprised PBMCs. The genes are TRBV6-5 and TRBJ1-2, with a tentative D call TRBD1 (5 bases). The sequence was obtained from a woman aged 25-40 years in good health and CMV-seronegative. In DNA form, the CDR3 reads TGTGCCAGCAGTTGGGGGGAAACCTCCGGCTACACCTTC. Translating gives CASSWGETSGYTF.